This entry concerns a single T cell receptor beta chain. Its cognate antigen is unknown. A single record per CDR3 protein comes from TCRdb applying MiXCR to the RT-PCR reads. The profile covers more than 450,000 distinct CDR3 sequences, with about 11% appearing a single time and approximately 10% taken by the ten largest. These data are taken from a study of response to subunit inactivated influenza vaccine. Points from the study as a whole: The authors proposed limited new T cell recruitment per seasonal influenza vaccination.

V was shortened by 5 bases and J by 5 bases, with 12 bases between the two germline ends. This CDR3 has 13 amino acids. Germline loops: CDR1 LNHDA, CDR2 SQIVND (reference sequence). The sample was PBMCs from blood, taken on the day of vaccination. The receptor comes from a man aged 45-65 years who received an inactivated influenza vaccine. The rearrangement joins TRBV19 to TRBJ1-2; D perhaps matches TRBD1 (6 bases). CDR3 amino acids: CASSYRDRYGYTF. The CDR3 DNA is TGTGCCAGTAGTTACAGGGATCGTTATGGCTACACCTTC.